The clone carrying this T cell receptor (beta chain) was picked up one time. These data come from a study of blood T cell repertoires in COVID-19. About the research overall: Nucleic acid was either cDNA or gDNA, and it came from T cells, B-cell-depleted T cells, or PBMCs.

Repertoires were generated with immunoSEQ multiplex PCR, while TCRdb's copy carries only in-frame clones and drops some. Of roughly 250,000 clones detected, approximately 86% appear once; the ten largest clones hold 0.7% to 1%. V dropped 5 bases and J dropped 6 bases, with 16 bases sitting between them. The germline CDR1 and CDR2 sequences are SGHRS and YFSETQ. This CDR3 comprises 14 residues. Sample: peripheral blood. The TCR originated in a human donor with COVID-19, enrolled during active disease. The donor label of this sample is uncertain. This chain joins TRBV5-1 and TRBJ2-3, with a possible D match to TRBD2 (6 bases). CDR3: CASSSFLGGDTQYF. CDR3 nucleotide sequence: TGCGCCAGCAGTTCGTTTCTAGGAGGGGATACGCAGTATTTT.